Shown below are 3 T cell receptor beta chains from a single sample sequenced in a study of CD8+CD57+ T cells in acquired aplastic anemia. The template used for profiling TCR beta VDJ and CDR3 was genomic DNA. TCRdb called the reads again in MiXCR, with one record for every CDR3 protein. This sample yields approximately 380,000 distinct CDR3 sequences, of which 55% to 70% are seen a single time; approximately 3.9% belongs to the top ten. Sequences were obtained from sorted CD4+, CD8+, or CD8+CD57+ T cells (not recorded which) from PBMCs. Receptor source: a human donor in good health, serving as a control.

In regard to this clonotype: Germline is not matched at one junction end, which may reflect a read error. The chain joins TRBV15 to TRBJ2-5; 8 bases line up with TRBD1. The CDR3 loop spans 15 amino acids. In germline, CDR1 is LNHNV, CDR2 YYDKDF (reference sequence). CDR3 region: CATSIDRTGKEKLYF. CDR3 nucleotides: TGTGCCACCAGCATAGATCGGACAGGGAAAGAAAAACTGTACTTT.

V is TRBV7-2 and J is TRBJ1-5; D possibly corresponds to TRBD1 (6 bases). Germline V lookup: CDR1 SGHTA, CDR2 FQGNSA. There are 13 residues in the CDR3. Trimming stripped 4 bases from V and 14 bases from J, with 18 bases between. The CDR3 DNA is TGTGCCAGCAGCTCGGGACATGGTCAGCACGAGCATTTT. Protein: CASSSGHGQHEHF.

As for this clonotype: At one of its ends the junction is not consistent with the germline gene, which may arise from a read error. This chain links TRBV2 with TRBJ1-6; no firm D call. Germline V gene sequence: CDR1 SNHLY, CDR2 FYNNEI. There are 15 residues in the CDR3. DNA of the CDR3: TGTGCCAGCAGTGATAGTGCCTTGAATTATGGCTCCCTCCTCTTT. Protein sequence: CASSDSALNYGSLLF. The full variable domain, completed using reference TRBV2 and TRBJ1-6, is EPEVTQTPSHQVTQMGQEVILRCVPISNHLYFYWYRQILGQKVEFLVSFYNNEISEKSEIFDDQFSVERPDGSNFTLKIRSTKLEDSAMYFCASSDSALNYGSLLFGNGTRLTVT.